This T cell receptor beta chain emerged from a study of T cells in Graves' hyperthyroidism and ophthalmopathy. Study at large: At the time of initial diagnosis and before any treatment, peripheral blood was collected.

RNA transcripts were the template for amplifying TCR beta CDR3 regions. First-round RT-PCR targeting the TCR CDR3 was performed with the HTBI primer set. Each CDR3 protein is one row after TCRdb ran MiXCR on the multiplex PCR reads. Among a few hundred thousand distinct CDR3 sequences, 15% to 20% were seen once, and the ten largest hold approximately 37%. The junction had 7 bases not matched to a gene; V was cut back by 2 bases and J by 5 bases. Germline loops: CDR1 LGHNT, CDR2 FRNRAP. The CDR3 is made up of 16 amino acids. This clonotype was picked up a small number of times. The receptor comes from a man aged 45-65 years with Graves' ophthalmopathy. The gene calls are TRBV12-5 and TRBJ1-1; the match to TRBD1 covers 11 bases. Sequencing was performed on blood. This CDR3 is CASGLLGTGGGTEAFF. The CDR3 DNA sequence: TGTGCTAGTGGTTTGCTCGGGACAGGGGGGGGAACTGAAGCTTTCTTT.